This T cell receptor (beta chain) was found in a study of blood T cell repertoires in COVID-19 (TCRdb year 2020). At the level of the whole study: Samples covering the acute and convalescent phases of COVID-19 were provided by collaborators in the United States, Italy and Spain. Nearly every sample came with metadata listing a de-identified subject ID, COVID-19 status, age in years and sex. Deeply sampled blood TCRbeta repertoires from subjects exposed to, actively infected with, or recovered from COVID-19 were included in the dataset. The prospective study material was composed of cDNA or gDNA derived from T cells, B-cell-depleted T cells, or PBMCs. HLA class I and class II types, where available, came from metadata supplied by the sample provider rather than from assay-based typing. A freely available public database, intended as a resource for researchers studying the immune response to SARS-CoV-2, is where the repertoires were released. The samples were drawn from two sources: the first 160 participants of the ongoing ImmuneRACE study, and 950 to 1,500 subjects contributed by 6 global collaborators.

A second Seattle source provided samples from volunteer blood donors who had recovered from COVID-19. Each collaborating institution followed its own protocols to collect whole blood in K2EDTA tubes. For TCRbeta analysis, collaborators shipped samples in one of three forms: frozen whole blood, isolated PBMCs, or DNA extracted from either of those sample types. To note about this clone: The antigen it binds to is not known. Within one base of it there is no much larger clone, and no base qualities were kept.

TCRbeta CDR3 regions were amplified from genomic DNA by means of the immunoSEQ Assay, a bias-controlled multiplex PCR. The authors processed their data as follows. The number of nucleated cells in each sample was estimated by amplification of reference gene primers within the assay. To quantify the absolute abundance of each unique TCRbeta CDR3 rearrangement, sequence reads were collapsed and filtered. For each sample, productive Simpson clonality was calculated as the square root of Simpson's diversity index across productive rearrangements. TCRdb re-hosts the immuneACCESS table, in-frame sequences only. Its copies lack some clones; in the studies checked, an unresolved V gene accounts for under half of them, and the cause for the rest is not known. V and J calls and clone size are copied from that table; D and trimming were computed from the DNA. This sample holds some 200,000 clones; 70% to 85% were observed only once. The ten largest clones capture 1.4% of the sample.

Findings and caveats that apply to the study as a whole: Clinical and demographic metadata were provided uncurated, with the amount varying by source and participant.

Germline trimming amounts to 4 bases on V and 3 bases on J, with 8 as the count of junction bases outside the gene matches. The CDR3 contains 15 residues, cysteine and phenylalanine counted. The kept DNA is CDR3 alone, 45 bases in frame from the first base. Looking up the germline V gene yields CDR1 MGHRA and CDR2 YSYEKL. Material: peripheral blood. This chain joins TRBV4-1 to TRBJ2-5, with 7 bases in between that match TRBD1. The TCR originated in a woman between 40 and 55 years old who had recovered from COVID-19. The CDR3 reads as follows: CASSLNVDRKETQYF. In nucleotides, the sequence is TGCGCCAGCAGCCTTAATGTGGACAGGAAAGAGACCCAGTACTTC.